In this sample, the clone carrying this T cell receptor (beta chain) turned up a few times. This sample is drawn from a study of identical twins. TCRdb re-called the 5' RACE reads with MiXCR, one entry per CDR3 protein. The table lists some 500,000 distinct CDR3 sequences, 22% of them singletons. Trimming removed 4 bases at V and 8 bases at J, with 17 bases between. CDR1 and CDR2 (germline): MGHRA, YSYEKL. The CDR3 length is 15 residues. This sample also appeared in a second study, on T cells expressing NK-cell markers.

This TCR derives from a woman aged 18-29 years in good health. The chain has TRBV4-1 and TRBJ1-4; possibly TRBD1 for D (6 bases). Sequenced material: CD4+ T cells sorted from blood. The CDR3 DNA reads as TGCGCCAGCAGCCCCTGGGGGCTTCGGGACGAAAAACTGTTTTTT. Its protein is CASSPWGLRDEKLFF.